This T cell receptor (beta chain) came from a study of blood T cell repertoires in COVID-19 (dated by TCRdb to the early 2020s). For context, the study as a whole: Collaborator samples came from the United States, Italy and Spain and covered acute and convalescent phases of COVID-19. The material from the prospective study consisted of cDNA or gDNA derived from T cells, B-cell-depleted T cells, or PBMCs. Subjects who had been exposed to COVID-19, were actively infected with it, or had recovered from it provided the deeply sampled blood TCRbeta repertoires that made up the dataset. The repertoires were released in a freely available public database intended as a resource for research on the immune response to SARS-CoV-2. The samples were drawn from two sources: the first 160 participants of the ongoing ImmuneRACE study, and over 950 subjects contributed by 6 global collaborators. The sample metadata nearly always contained a de-identified subject ID, COVID-19 status, age in years and sex. Where HLA class I and class II types were available, the types were taken from metadata supplied by the sample provider, not from assay-based typing. The full study reports these points: The quantity of clinical and demographic metadata differed by source and by participant and was supplied without curation.

Of note for this clone: Its antigen is currently not known. No per-base quality is available; no much larger clone lies one base away.

The immunoSEQ Assay, a bias-controlled multiplex PCR, was used to amplify TCRbeta CDR3 regions from genomic DNA. Regarding the original processing steps: The number of nucleated cells in each sample was estimated by amplification of reference gene primers within the assay. Sequence reads were collapsed and filtered to measure the absolute abundance of every unique TCRbeta CDR3 rearrangement. For each sample, productive Simpson clonality was calculated by taking the square root of Simpson's diversity index across productive rearrangements. The table comes from immuneACCESS by way of TCRdb, which keeps in-frame sequences with V and J called. Part of the clones is missing from these tables; in studies checked, under half for an unresolved V gene and the rest for unknown reasons. D and trimming come from the DNA, and the V and J calls and clone size come from that table. The sample records roughly 150,000 clones, about 79% of which are singletons. In total, the top ten clones hold over 8% of the sample.

The CDR3 measures 15 amino acids from cysteine to phenylalanine. The kept DNA is CDR3 alone, 45 bases in frame from the first base. Reading the germline V gene gives CDR1 MGHRA and CDR2 YSYEKL. The junction shows trimming of 1 base on V and 2 bases on J, plus 10 bases between the germline ends. Each collaborating institution followed its own protocols to collect whole blood in K2EDTA tubes. For TCRbeta analysis, collaborators shipped samples as frozen whole blood, isolated PBMCs, or DNA extracted from either of those sample types. Sample: peripheral blood. The V gene is TRBV4-1 and the J gene is TRBJ2-3; a tentative D match to TRBD1 spans 6 bases. This TCR was recovered from a woman aged 50 to 60 with acute or convalescent COVID-19. The DNA sequence follows: TGCGCCAGCAGCCAAGTGGGACACCCCACAGATACGCAGTATTTT. This gives the protein CASSQVGHPTDTQYF.